This T cell receptor beta chain is from a study of cytomegalovirus exposure and HLA in healthy donors. The PCR had 60 Vbeta and 13 Jbeta primers. The data were produced by immunoSEQ multiplex PCR, yet TCRdb's version contains in-frame clones alone and is incomplete. Altogether about 160,000 clones are present, around 84% being singletons, with the ten largest covering roughly 6.5%. The V end lost 4 bases, the J end lost 2 bases, and 15 bases lay between the germline ends. This CDR3 is built from 15 residues. Germline V gene data show CDR1 as LGHNA and CDR2 as YNFKEQ. V and J are TRBV4-2 and TRBJ2-7, with D perhaps matching TRBD2 (5 bases). Material for sequencing was PBMCs. The receptor comes from a man aged 50 to 59 in good health and CMV-seropositive. Here the CDR3 DNA reads TGTGCCAGCAGCCGAGAAACGGGATTCCCCTACGAGCAGTACTTC. As protein: CASSRETGFPYEQYF.